This T cell receptor (beta chain) was captured in a study of blood T cell repertoires in COVID-19. Background on the study: Acute-phase and convalescent COVID-19 samples originated in the United States, Italy and Spain. PBMCs, B-cell-depleted T cells, or T cells provided the cDNA or gDNA that made up the material.

The V segment lost 1 base and the J segment 2 bases; nucleotides outside the gene matches: 6. This CDR3 is built from 16 residues. Germline CDR1 reads MGHRA; CDR2 reads YSYEKL. Original processing notes: Using reference gene primer amplification, nucleated cell counts were estimated. Assay used: immunoSEQ multiplex PCR; TCRdb lists only in-frame clones, some missing. V and J calls and clone size are copied from that table; D and trimming were computed from the DNA. The sample lists about 250,000 clones, more than 70% occurring once. Seattle patients were enrolled while actively infected and followed longitudinally.

The chain links TRBV4-1 to TRBJ2-3; 7 nucleotides agree with TRBD2. The sequence was collected from a young woman with COVID-19, enrolled during active disease. Specimen: peripheral blood. The CDR3 DNA is TGCGCCAGCAGCCAAGTCGGGCTAGCGGACACAGATACGCAGTATTTT. It specifies CASSQVGLADTDTQYF.